A selection of T cell receptor beta chains follows, all from one sample in a study of lymphopenia after photon versus proton radiotherapy. TCRdb's copy holds only in-frame clones and misses some; the assay was immunoSEQ multiplex PCR. The table records about 58,000 clones, around 84% of them present only once. The sequencing used peripheral blood, collected from a patient treated with proton-based radiotherapy. The receptors stem from a man aged 60 to 75 with pancreatic cancer. CDR3s leave out the opening cysteine and the closing phenylalanine or tryptophan.

j_gene	v_gene	CDR3aa
TRBJ2-6	TRBV5-1	ASSSTGQGAVGANVLT
TRBJ2-7	TRBV6-6	ASQDRGYEQY
TRBJ2-1	TRBV28	ASSFNGEGYNEQF
TRBJ2-1	TRBV7-9	ASSPPSRGVNEQF
TRBJ1-2	TRBV28	ASSFRDRSNYGYT
TRBJ2-2	TRBV7-3	ASSNRPGLPDTGELF
TRBJ2-5	TRBV5-8	ASSATRGQETQY
TRBJ1-2	TRBV28	ASSPPGLQPGYGYT
TRBJ1-4	TRBV4-1	ASSQGQGYEKLF
TRBJ1-2	TRBV19	ASSIEGPARQHYGYT
TRBJ2-5	TRBV9	ASSAGTGQETQY